These 2 T cell receptor beta chains came from one sample sequenced in a study of T cells in Graves' hyperthyroidism and ophthalmopathy. Amplified regions were TCR beta CDR3 sequences from RNA transcripts. The HTBI set primed first-round TCR CDR3 RT-PCR. TCRdb independently ran MiXCR on the multiplex PCR reads; one entry per CDR3 protein. The table lists a few hundred thousand distinct CDR3 sequences, 46% of them singletons. Sequencing was carried out using peripheral blood or thyroid tissue (not recorded which). The receptors originated from a woman aged 18-29 years with Graves' hyperthyroidism.

This clonotype has a count of ten or more. V and J are TRBV28 and TRBJ1-4, with 7 bases identical to TRBD1. The CDR3 is 14 amino acids. The J segment lost 7 bases and the V segment lost 7 bases, leaving 9 bases of the junction unmatched. Looked up from germline, CDR1 is MDHEN and CDR2 is SYDVKM. CDR3 bases: TGTGCCAGCATAGAGGGGGCAGCTAGTGAAAAACTGTTTTTT. Translated: CASIEGAASEKLFF.

This clonotype has a count of ten or more. The chain joins TRBV5-4 to TRBJ2-7, with a possible D match to TRBD2 (5 bases). This CDR3 is 12 amino acids long. CDR1 and CDR2 from the germline V gene are SGHNT and YYREEE (reference sequence). Trimming shortened V by 4 bases and J by 6 bases, and 11 bases separated the two germline ends. CDR3 sequence (DNA): TGTGCCAGCAGCCAAAAGGAGGCCGAGCAGTACTTC. Amino acid sequence: CASSQKEAEQYF.